Here is one T cell receptor (beta chain) with its context. This entry is derived from a study of shared clonotypes between healthy human individuals. TCRdb's copy holds only in-frame clones and misses some; the assay was immunoSEQ multiplex PCR. The sample carries roughly 2.6 million clones, 90% to 95% recorded once. The CDR3 loop spans 16 amino acids. V lost 6 bases to trimming and J lost 0 bases, with 16 bases between them. Germline V lookup: CDR1 MNHEY, CDR2 SMNVEV (reference sequence). The sequence was obtained from a man between 18 and 29 years old in good health. V gene TRBV27 combines with J gene TRBJ2-3; either TRBD1 or TRBD2 may fit D (5 bases each). The sequenced material came from naive CD4+ T cells sorted from blood. Subset noted: CD45RA+ positively selected. For the CDR3, the DNA is TGTGCCAGCAGCCGAGAGGGCAGGGCTAGCACAGATACGCAGTATTTT. Translation: CASSREGRASTDTQYF.